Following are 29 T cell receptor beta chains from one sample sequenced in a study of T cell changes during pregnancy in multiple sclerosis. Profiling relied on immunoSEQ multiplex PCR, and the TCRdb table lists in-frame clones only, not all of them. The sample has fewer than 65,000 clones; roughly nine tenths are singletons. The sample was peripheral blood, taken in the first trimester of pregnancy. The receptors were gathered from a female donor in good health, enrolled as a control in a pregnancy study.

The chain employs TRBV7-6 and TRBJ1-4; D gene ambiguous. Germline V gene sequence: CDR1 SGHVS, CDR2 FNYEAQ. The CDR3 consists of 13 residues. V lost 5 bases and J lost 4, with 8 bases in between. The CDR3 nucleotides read TGTGCCAGCAGCCCCTCCGTTAATGAAAAACTGTTTTTT. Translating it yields CASSPSVNEKLFF.

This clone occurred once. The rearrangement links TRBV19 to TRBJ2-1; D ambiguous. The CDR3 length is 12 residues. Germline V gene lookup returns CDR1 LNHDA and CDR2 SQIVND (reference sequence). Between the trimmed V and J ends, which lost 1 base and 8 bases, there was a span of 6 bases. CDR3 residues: CASSIGVYEQFF. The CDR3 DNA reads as TGTGCCAGTAGTATAGGTGTCTATGAGCAGTTCTTC.

This CDR3 reads CASSSGQGAYNQPQHF. The CDR3 DNA reads as TGTGCCAGCAGTTCAGGACAGGGGGCCTACAATCAGCCCCAGCATTTT. This rearrangement joins TRBV6-5 to TRBJ1-5; 11 bases agree with TRBD1. This CDR3 contains 16 residues. Germline CDR1 MNHEY, CDR2 SVGAGI. V dropped 4 bases and J dropped 3; count of bases not matched to a gene: 5.

The DNA of the CDR3 is TGTGCCAGCAGCTTAGAACAGGGGGCTGTGGGTGAAGCTTTCTTT. As protein: CASSLEQGAVGEAFF. The chain uses TRBV7-6 and TRBJ1-1; 9 bases line up with TRBD1. This CDR3 contains 15 residues. With V trimmed by 1 base and J by 7 bases, 7 bases remained unmatched. Per germline, CDR1 SGHVS and CDR2 FNYEAQ.

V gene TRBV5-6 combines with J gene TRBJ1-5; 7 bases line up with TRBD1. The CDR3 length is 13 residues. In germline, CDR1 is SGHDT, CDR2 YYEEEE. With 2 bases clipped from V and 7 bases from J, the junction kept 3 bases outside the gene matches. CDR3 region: CASSLGGWQPQHF. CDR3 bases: TGTGCCAGCAGCTTAGGGGGCTGGCAGCCCCAGCATTTT.

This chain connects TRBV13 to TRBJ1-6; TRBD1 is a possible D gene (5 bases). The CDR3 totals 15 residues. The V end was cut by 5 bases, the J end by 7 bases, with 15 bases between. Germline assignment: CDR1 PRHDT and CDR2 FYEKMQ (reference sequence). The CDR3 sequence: CASSLRQRINSPLHF. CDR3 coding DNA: TGTGCCAGCAGCCTACGACAGAGAATCAATTCACCCCTCCACTTT.

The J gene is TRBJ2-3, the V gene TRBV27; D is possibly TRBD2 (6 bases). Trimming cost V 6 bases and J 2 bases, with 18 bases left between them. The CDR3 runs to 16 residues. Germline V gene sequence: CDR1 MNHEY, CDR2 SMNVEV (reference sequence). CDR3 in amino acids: CASRLGTFSITDTQYF. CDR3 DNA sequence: TGTGCCAGCAGGCTCGGGACTTTCTCCATCACAGATACGCAGTATTTT.

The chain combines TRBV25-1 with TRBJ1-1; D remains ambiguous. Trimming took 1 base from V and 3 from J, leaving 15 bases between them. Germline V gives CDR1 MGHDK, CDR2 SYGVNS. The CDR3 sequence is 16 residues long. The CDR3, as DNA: TGTGCCAGCAGTGAATCTCGAGGAGCACTGGACACTGAAGCTTTCTTT. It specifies CASSESRGALDTEAFF.

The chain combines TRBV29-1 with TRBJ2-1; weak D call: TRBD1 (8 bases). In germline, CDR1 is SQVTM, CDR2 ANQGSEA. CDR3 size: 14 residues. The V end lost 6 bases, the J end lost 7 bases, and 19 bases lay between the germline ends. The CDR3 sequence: CSVGQGGFSNEQFF. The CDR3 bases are TGCAGCGTAGGACAGGGAGGGTTTTCGAATGAGCAGTTCTTC.

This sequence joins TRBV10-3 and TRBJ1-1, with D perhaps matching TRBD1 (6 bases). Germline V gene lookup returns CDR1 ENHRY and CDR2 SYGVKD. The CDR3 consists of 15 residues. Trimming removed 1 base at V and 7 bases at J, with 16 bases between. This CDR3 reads CAISEFRGGRGEAFF. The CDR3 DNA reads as TGTGCCATCAGTGAGTTTAGAGGGGGTAGAGGTGAAGCTTTCTTT.

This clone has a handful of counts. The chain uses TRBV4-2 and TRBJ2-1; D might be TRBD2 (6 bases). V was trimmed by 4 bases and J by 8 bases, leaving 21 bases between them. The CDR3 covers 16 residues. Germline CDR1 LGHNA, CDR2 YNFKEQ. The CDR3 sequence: CASSPKEEGSLDEQFF. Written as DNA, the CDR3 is TGTGCCAGCAGCCCCAAGGAGGAGGGATCTCTCGATGAGCAGTTCTTC.

The CDR3 nucleotides are TGTGCAACCCGACTAGGGAACCCTGGGGCCAACGTCCTGACTTTC. Protein: CATRLGNPGANVLTF. This chain joins TRBV7-2 and TRBJ2-6, with D possibly TRBD2 on 6 matching bases. The CDR3 sequence is 15 residues long. Per germline, CDR1 SGHTA and CDR2 FQGNSA.

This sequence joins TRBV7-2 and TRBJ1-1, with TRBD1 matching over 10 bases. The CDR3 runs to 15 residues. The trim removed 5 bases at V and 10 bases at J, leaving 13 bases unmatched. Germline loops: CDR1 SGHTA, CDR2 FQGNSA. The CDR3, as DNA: TGTGCCAGCAGCCTAGACAGGGGGCGTGGGGTGCCAGCTTTCTTT. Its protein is CASSLDRGRGVPAFF. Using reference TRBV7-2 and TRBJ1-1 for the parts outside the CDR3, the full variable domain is GAGVSQSPSNKVTEKGKDVELRCDPISGHTALYWYRQSLGQGLEFLIYFQGNSAPDKSGLPSDRFSAERTGGSVSTLTIQRTQQEDSAVYLCASSLDRGRGVPAFFGQGTRLTVV.

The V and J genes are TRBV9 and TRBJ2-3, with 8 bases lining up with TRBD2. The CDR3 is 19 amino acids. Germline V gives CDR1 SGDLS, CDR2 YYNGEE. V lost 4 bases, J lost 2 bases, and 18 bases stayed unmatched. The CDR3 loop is CASSPQGVSGGGLTDTQYF. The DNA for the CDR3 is TGTGCCAGCAGCCCTCAAGGGGTAAGCGGGGGAGGCCTCACAGATACGCAGTATTTT.

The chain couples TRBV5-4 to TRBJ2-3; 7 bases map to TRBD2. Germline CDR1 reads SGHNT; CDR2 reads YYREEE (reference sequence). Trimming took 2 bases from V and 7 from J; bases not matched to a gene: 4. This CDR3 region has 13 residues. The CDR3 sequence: CASSFWEGNTQYF. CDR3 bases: TGTGCCAGCAGCTTCTGGGAGGGAAATACGCAGTATTTT.

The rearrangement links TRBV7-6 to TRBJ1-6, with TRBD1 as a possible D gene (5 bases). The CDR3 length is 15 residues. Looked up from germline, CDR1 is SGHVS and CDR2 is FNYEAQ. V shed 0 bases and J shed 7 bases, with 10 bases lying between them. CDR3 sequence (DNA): TGTGCCAGCAGCTTAGCGGGGGAGGGCAATTCACCCCTCCACTTT. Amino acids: CASSLAGEGNSPLHF.

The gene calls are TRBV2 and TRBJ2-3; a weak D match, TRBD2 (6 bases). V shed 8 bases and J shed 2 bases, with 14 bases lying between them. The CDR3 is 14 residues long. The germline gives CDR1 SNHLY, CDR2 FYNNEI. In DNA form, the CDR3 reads TGTGCCAGCTGGGTAGCGGACTCCACAGATACGCAGTATTTT. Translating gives CASWVADSTDTQYF.

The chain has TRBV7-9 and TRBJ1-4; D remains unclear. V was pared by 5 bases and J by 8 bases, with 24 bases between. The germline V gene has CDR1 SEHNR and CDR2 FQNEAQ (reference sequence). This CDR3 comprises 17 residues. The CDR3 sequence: CASSPPSGWGGGEKLFF. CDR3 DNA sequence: TGTGCCAGCAGCCCCCCATCCGGATGGGGTGGAGGGGAAAAACTGTTTTTT. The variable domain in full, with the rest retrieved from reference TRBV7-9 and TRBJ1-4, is DTGVSQNPRHKITKRGQNVTFRCDPISEHNRLYWYRQTLGQGPEFLTYFQNEAQLEKSRLLSDRFSAERPKGSFSTLEIQRTEQGDSAMYLCASSPPSGWGGGEKLFFGSGTQLSVL.

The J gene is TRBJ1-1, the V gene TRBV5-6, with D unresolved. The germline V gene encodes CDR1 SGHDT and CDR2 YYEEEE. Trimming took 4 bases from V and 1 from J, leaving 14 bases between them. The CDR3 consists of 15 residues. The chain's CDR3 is CASSPAWAQNTEAFF. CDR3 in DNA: TGTGCCAGCAGCCCGGCATGGGCCCAGAACACTGAAGCTTTCTTT.

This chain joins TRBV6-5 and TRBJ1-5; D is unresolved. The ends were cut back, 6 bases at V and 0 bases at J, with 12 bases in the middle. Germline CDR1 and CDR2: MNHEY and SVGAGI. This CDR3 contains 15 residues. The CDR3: CASSPSGNSNQPQHF. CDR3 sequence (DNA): TGTGCCAGCAGCCCATCCGGGAATAGCAATCAGCCCCAGCATTTT.

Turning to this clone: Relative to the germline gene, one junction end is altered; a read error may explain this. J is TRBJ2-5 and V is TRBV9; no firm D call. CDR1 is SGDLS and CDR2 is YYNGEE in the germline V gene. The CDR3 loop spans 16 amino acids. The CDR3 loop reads CASSVAADSLQEAQYF. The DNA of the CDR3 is TGTGCCAGCAGCGTAGCAGCAGACTCCCTCCAAGAGGCCCAGTACTTC. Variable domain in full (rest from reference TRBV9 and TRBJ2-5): DSGVTQTPKHLITATGQRVTLRCSPRSGDLSVYWYQQSLDQGLQFLIQYYNGEERAKGNILERFSAQQFPDLHSELNLSSLELGDSALYFCASSVAADSLQEAQYFGPGTRLLVL.

The CDR3 DNA is TGTGCCAGCAGTTTCCCGGGGAGACTAGACAGCAATGAGCAGTTCTTC. It specifies CASSFPGRLDSNEQFF. The gene calls are TRBV28 and TRBJ2-1; TRBD2 is a possible D gene (6 bases). The CDR3 is 16 amino acids. Germline loops: CDR1 MDHEN, CDR2 SYDVKM. Trimming took 3 bases from V and 6 from J, leaving 18 bases between them.

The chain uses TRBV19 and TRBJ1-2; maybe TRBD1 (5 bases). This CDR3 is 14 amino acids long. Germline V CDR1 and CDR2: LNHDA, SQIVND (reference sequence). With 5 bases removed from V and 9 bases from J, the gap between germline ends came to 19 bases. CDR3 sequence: CASSPDPQGGSYTF. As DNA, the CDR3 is TGTGCCAGTAGTCCTGACCCCCAGGGAGGGAGCTACACCTTC.

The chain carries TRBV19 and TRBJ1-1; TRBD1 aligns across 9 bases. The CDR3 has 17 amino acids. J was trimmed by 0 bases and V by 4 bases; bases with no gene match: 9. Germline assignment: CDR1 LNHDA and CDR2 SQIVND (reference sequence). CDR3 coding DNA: TGTGCCAGTAGTACTCCCGGGACAGGGCACATGAACACTGAAGCTTTCTTT. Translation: CASSTPGTGHMNTEAFF.

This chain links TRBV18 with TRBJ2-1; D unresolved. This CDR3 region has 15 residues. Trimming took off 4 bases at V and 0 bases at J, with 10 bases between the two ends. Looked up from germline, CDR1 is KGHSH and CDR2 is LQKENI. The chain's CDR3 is CASSRTWSSYNEQFF. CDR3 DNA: TGTGCCAGCTCACGAACCTGGAGCTCCTACAATGAGCAGTTCTTC.

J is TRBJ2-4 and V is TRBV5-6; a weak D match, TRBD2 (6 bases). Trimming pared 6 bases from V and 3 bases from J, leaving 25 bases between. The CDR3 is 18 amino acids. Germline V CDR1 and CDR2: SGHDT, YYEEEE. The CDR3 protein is CASNPLRTHPGVKNIQYF. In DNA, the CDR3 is TGTGCCAGCAACCCCCTTCGGACCCACCCGGGGGTCAAAAACATTCAGTACTTC.

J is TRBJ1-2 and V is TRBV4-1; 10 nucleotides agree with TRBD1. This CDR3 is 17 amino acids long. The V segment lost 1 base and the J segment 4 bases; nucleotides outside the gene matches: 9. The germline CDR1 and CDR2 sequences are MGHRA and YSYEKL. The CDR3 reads CASSQAARTGGGYGYTF. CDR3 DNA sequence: TGCGCCAGCAGCCAAGCAGCGCGGACAGGGGGGGGCTATGGCTACACCTTC.

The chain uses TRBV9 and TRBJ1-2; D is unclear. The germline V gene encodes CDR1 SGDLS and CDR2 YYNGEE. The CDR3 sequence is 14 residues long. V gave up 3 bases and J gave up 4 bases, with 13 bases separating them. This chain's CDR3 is CASSAQDFIYGYTF. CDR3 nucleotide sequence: TGTGCCAGCAGCGCTCAGGATTTCATCTATGGCTACACCTTC. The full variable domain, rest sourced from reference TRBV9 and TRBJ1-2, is DSGVTQTPKHLITATGQRVTLRCSPRSGDLSVYWYQQSLDQGLQFLIQYYNGEERAKGNILERFSAQQFPDLHSELNLSSLELGDSALYFCASSAQDFIYGYTFGSGTRLTVV.

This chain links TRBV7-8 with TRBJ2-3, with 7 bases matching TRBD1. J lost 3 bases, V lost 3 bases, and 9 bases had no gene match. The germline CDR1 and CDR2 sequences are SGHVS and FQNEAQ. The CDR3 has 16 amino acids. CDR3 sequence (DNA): TGTGCCAGCAGCTTGTACACGACAGGGAGAACAGATACGCAGTATTTT. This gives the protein CASSLYTTGRTDTQYF. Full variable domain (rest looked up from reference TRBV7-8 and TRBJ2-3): GAGVSQSPRYKVAKRGQDVALRCDPISGHVSLFWYQQALGQGPEFLTYFQNEAQLDKSGLPSDRFFAERPEGSVSTLKIQRTQQEDSAVYLCASSLYTTGRTDTQYFGPGTRLTVL.